This entry lists 11 T cell receptor beta chains sequenced from one sample in a study of spatial heterogeneity in lung cancer. Described time point: sample taken at primary tumor resection. The authors sequenced whole RNA from tumor, nontumor lung or frozen PBMC without sorting. TCRdb itself ran the 5' RACE reads through MiXCR, one entry per CDR3 protein. The sample has more than 35,000 distinct CDR3 sequences, around 5% seen once. The sequencing here drew on PBMCs, taken at surgery. The origin of the receptors is a female donor with early-stage non-small cell lung cancer.

This clonotype has at least ten counts. The chain links TRBV20-1 to TRBJ2-3; D is possibly TRBD1 (5 bases). V was cut by 0 bases and J by 3 bases, with 19 bases left in between. The CDR3 sequence is 17 residues long. Germline lookup yields CDR1 DFQATT and CDR2 SNEGSKA (reference sequence). For the CDR3, the DNA is TGCAGTGCTAGAGATCCTTTTCTAGGGGTAGAAACAGATACGCAGTATTTT. This sequence encodes CSARDPFLGVETDTQYF.

This clonotype was counted many times. V is TRBV12-3 or TRBV12-4 and J is TRBJ1-4; D ambiguous. V lost 5 bases to trimming and J lost 8 bases, with 3 bases between them. This CDR3 has 10 residues. The CDR3 loop reads CASSLEKLFF. CDR3 DNA: TGTGCCAGCAGTCTCGAAAAACTGTTTTTT.

Only a few counts were recorded for this clonotype. The rearrangement links TRBV12-3 or TRBV12-4 to TRBJ2-1; 8 bases are a match to TRBD1. The CDR3 is made up of 13 amino acids. The junction had 4 bases not matched to a gene; V was cut back by 5 bases and J by 7 bases. CDR3 sequence reads: CASSRTGRNEQFF. CDR3 sequence (DNA): TGTGCCAGCAGTCGGACAGGGAGGAATGAGCAGTTCTTC.

This clonotype was seen more than once but under ten times. This chain links TRBV18 with TRBJ1-1; unclear D gene. The CDR3 runs 14 residues. Germline CDR1 and CDR2: KGHSH and LQKENI. Trimming cost V 0 bases and J 6 bases, with 11 bases left between them. The CDR3 sequence is CASSPPYGIPEAFF. CDR3 sequence (DNA): TGTGCCAGCTCACCACCGTACGGGATACCTGAAGCTTTCTTT.

This clonotype was counted ten times or more. This sequence joins TRBV7-8 and TRBJ2-2; no clear D gene. Trimming cost V 1 base and J 1 base, with 10 bases left between them. Germline CDR1 SGHVS, CDR2 FQNEAQ. This CDR3 comprises 16 residues. CDR3 in amino acids: CASSLVFTLNTGELFF. The CDR3 DNA is TGTGCCAGCAGCTTAGTTTTTACATTGAACACCGGGGAGCTGTTTTTT.

This clonotype appeared many times. This sequence joins TRBV7-2 and TRBJ2-5; D not resolved. Germline loops: CDR1 SGHTA, CDR2 FQGNSA. CDR3 length: 13 amino acids. Trimming took off 3 bases at V and 1 base at J, with 6 bases between the two ends. The CDR3 coding sequence is TGTGCCAGCAGCTTCGGACCCCAAGAGACCCAGTACTTC. It translates to CASSFGPQETQYF.

This clonotype was seen repeatedly, ten times or more. The gene calls are TRBV15 and TRBJ2-7, with 8 bases aligning to TRBD1. Per germline, CDR1 LNHNV and CDR2 YYDKDF (reference sequence). The CDR3 length is 16 residues. V was pared by 3 bases and J by 0 bases, with 7 bases of the junction left unmatched. CDR3 amino acids: CATSSYGQGLSYEQYF. The CDR3 coding sequence is TGTGCCACCAGCAGCTACGGACAGGGACTCTCCTACGAGCAGTACTTC.

There are many counts of this clonotype. This rearrangement joins TRBV6-1 to TRBJ2-7, with TRBD1 matching 11 bases. Germline CDR1 and CDR2: MNHNS and SASEGT. There are 14 residues in the CDR3. V shed 6 bases and J 5 bases; nucleotides not matched to a gene: 6. CDR3 in DNA: TGTGCCAGCAGAACCGGGACAGGGGGGAACGAGCAGTACTTC. It translates to CASRTGTGGNEQYF.

This clonotype was detected ten times or more. CDR3 region: CSAPSGGASDTQYF. Here the CDR3 DNA reads TGCAGTGCCCCTAGCGGGGGGGCCTCAGATACGCAGTATTTT. The chain has TRBV20-1 and TRBJ2-3; 12 nucleotides agree with TRBD2. Germline CDR1 and CDR2: DFQATT and SNEGSKA (reference sequence). CDR3 size: 14 residues. Losses at the gene ends were 6 bases for V and 4 bases for J; bases not matched to a gene: 5.

This clonotype was seen ten or more times. The chain carries TRBV7-9 and TRBJ1-1; D perhaps matches TRBD1 (6 bases). CDR1 is SEHNR and CDR2 is FQNEAQ in the germline V gene (reference sequence). The CDR3 totals 15 residues. V was shortened by 5 bases and J by 1 base, with 14 bases between the two germline ends. In DNA form, the CDR3 reads TGTGCCAGCAGCCTAACAGGGTTGTGGAACACTGAAGCTTTCTTT. It codes for CASSLTGLWNTEAFF.

This clonotype was detected many times. J is TRBJ1-3 and V is TRBV3-1; 8 bases align to TRBD1. Germline lookup yields CDR1 LGHDT and CDR2 YNNKEL (reference sequence). The CDR3 length is 16 residues. Trimming removed 5 bases from V and 2 bases from J; junction bases left unmatched: 8. The CDR3 sequence is CASSDRTGRPGNTIYF. The CDR3 region has the DNA TGTGCCAGCAGCGATCGGACAGGGCGTCCTGGAAACACCATATATTTT.